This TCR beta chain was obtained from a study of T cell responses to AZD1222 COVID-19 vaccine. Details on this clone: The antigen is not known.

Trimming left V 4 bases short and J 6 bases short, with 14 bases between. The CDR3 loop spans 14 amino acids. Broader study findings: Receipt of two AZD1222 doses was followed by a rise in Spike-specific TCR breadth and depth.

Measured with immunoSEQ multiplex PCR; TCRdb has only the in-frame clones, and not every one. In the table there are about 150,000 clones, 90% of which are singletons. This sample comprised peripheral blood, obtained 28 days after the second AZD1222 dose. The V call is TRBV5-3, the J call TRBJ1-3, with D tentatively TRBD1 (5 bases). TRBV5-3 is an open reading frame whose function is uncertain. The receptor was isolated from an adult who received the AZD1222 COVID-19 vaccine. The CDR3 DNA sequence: TGTGCCAGAAGCGGGGACGGATACAAAAACACCATATATTTT. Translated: CARSGDGYKNTIYF.